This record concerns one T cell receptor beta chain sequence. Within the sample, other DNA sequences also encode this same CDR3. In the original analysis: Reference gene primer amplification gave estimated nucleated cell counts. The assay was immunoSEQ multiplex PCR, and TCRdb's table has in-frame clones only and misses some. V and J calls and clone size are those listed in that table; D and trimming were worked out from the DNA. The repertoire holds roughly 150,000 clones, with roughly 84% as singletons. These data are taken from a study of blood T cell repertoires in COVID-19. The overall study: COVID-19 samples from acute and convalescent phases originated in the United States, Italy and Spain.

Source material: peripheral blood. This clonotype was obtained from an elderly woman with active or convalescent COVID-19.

The CDR3 loop reads CASSRDSSYEQYF. In DNA form, the CDR3 reads TGTGCCAGCAGCCGGGACAGCTCCTACGAGCAGTACTTC. The rearrangement joins TRBV12-3 or TRBV12-4 to TRBJ2-7; 7 nucleotides line up with TRBD1. The length of the CDR3 is 13 residues. With V trimmed by 6 bases and J by 0 bases, 2 bases remained unmatched.